This TCR beta chain was sequenced during a study of blood T cell repertoires in COVID-19. Original analysis: It was from reference gene primer amplification that nucleated cell counts were estimated. TCRdb keeps only in-frame clones here, not all; method: immunoSEQ multiplex PCR. V, J and clone size are those of that table, while D and trimming were read from the DNA. This table holds more than 65,000 clones, around 80% found once. Trimming took off 3 bases at V and 2 bases at J, with 11 bases between the two ends. The CDR3 is 14 residues long. CDR1 and CDR2 from the germline V gene are SNHLY and FYNNEI.

Sequencing was performed on peripheral blood. The sequence was obtained from a human donor in a cohort sampled during active COVID-19. V gene TRBV2 combines with J gene TRBJ2-7; D is unresolved. For the CDR3, the DNA is TGTGCCAGCAGTGAGTCCGGTCCCCCCTACGAGCAGTACTTC. Its protein is CASSESGPPYEQYF.